The 20 T cell receptor beta chains below come from one sample, sequenced in a study of vaccination and CD4 T cells after COVID-19. The treatment was: roughly 10-day PBMC culture with coronavirus spike peptide pools or control peptides (ViraFEST assay). An Oncomine TCR Beta short-read assay was used to sequence the DNA from cultured CD4+ T cells. TCRdb re-called the PCR reads through MiXCR, storing one row per CDR3 protein. This table holds about 12,000 distinct CDR3 sequences, 60% found once. Their cognate antigens are unknown. Sample: CD4+ T cells from blood, cultured in vitro. These receptors were collected from a human donor who had recovered from COVID-19.

Here the CDR3 reads CASSYSGSPQFF. The CDR3, as DNA: TGTGCCAGCAGTTACTCCGGGTCACCACAGTTCTTC. The chain carries TRBV6-5 and TRBJ2-1; D not certain. This CDR3 contains 12 residues. Trimming pared 0 bases from V and 13 bases from J, leaving 10 bases between. Germline V gene sequence: CDR1 MNHEY, CDR2 SVGAGI.

This clonotype was recorded a few times. V is TRBV6-5 and J is TRBJ2-5, with D unresolved. V was pared by 4 bases and J by 2 bases, with 8 bases between. This CDR3 has 13 residues. Germline CDR1 and CDR2: MNHEY and SVGAGI. The CDR3 loop reads CASSWRQQETQYF. CDR3 nucleotide sequence: TGTGCCAGCAGTTGGCGCCAGCAAGAGACCCAGTACTTC.

The J gene is TRBJ2-5, the V gene TRBV6-1; 9 nucleotides align to TRBD1. Germline CDR1 and CDR2: MNHNS and SASEGT. CDR3 length equals 14 residues. V was pared by 4 bases and J by 5 bases, with 5 bases of the junction left unmatched. The DNA of the CDR3 is TGTGCCAGCAGTGCACAGGGGGCAGGGGAGACCCAGTACTTC. Residues: CASSAQGAGETQYF.

V usage is TRBV15 and J usage is TRBJ2-2, with TRBD1 matching over 10 bases. With V trimmed by 3 bases and J by 9 bases, 1 base remained unmatched. The CDR3 consists of 13 residues. Germline V CDR1 and CDR2: LNHNV, YYDKDF (reference sequence). As DNA, the CDR3 is TGTGCCACCAGCAGGGGACAGGGGAGGGAGCTGTTTTTT. It is translated as CATSRGQGRELFF.

The chain combines TRBV20-1 with TRBJ1-1, with 7 bases that match TRBD1. J gave up 1 base and V 5 bases, and 10 bases lay outside the gene matches. CDR3 length: 15 residues. Germline V CDR1 and CDR2: DFQATT, SNEGSKA (reference sequence). CDR3: CSAESPGQQNTEAFF. CDR3 bases: TGCAGTGCTGAATCCCCGGGACAGCAGAACACTGAAGCTTTCTTT.

The chain carries TRBV6-5 and TRBJ1-2; TRBD1 matches at 7 bases. The V and J ends lost 4 bases and 3 bases, in that order; junction bases with no gene match: 2. The CDR3 has 13 amino acids. The V gene's germline CDR1 is MNHEY and CDR2 SVGAGI. CDR3 nucleotides: TGTGCCAGCAGTTCGGGACAGCACTATGGCTACACCTTC. As protein: CASSSGQHYGYTF.

This clonotype was seen a few times. This sequence joins TRBV28 and TRBJ1-2; D remains ambiguous. Trimming left V 4 bases short and J 4 bases short, with 19 bases between. The CDR3 is made up of 16 amino acids. The V gene's germline CDR1 is MDHEN and CDR2 SYDVKM. CDR3 coding DNA: TGTGCCAGCAGTTCCGGGAGTGGACGGACGCGCTATGGCTACACCTTC. Translating gives CASSSGSGRTRYGYTF.

This clonotype was counted between two and nine times. The chain links TRBV21-1 to TRBJ2-5; the table assigns TRBD1, which was not confirmed against the DNA. TRBV21-1 is a pseudogene. The CDR3 loop spans 14 amino acids. The CDR3 reads CASGKLDREETQYF. For the CDR3, the DNA is TGTGCCAGCGGGAAACTGGACAGAGAAGAGACCCAGTACTTC.

The rearrangement joins TRBV30 to TRBJ1-5; D might be TRBD1 (5 bases). V was pared by 3 bases and J by 3 bases, with 9 bases between. This CDR3 contains 13 residues. Germline values: CDR1 GTSNPN, CDR2 SVGIG (reference sequence). The chain's CDR3 is CAWRRGHNQPQHF. The CDR3 coding sequence is TGTGCCTGGAGGAGGGGTCACAATCAGCCCCAGCATTTT. The full variable domain, rest sourced from reference TRBV30 and TRBJ1-5, is SQTIHQWPATLVQPVGSPLSLECTVEGTSNPNLYWYRQAAGRGLQLLFYSVGIGQISSEVPQNLSASRPQDRQFILSSKKLLLSDSGFYLCAWRRGHNQPQHFGDGTRLSIL.

The chain employs TRBV7-2 and TRBJ1-1, with TRBD1 as a possible D gene (5 bases). Trimming took off 5 bases at V and 7 bases at J, with 26 bases between the two ends. This CDR3 comprises 17 residues. Germline CDR1 SGHTA, CDR2 FQGNSA. The DNA of the CDR3 is TGTGCCAGCAGCCGACACCGGGTAGGCTCAGGGATGGATGAAGCTTTCTTT. Translation: CASSRHRVGSGMDEAFF. Variable domain in full (rest from reference TRBV7-2 and TRBJ1-1): GAGVSQSPSNKVTEKGKDVELRCDPISGHTALYWYRQSLGQGLEFLIYFQGNSAPDKSGLPSDRFSAERTGGSVSTLTIQRTQQEDSAVYLCASSRHRVGSGMDEAFFGQGTRLTVV.

The genes are TRBV28 and TRBJ2-5; no clear D. This CDR3 has 13 amino acids. The germline V gene has CDR1 MDHEN and CDR2 SYDVKM. The germline V and J ends were trimmed by 1 base and 5 bases, with 8 bases remaining between them. Written as DNA, the CDR3 is TGTGCCAGCAGTTTATCTAGTGGGGAGACCCAGTACTTC. Translating gives CASSLSSGETQYF.

This chain links TRBV18 with TRBJ2-5; D remains unclear. The CDR3 is 11 residues long. Germline CDR1 reads KGHSH; CDR2 reads LQKENI. Trimming pared 2 bases from V and 4 bases from J, leaving 2 bases between. CDR3 loop: CASSPGETQYF. Here the CDR3 DNA reads TGTGCCAGCTCACCAGGAGAGACCCAGTACTTC.

The chain recombines TRBV4-1 with TRBJ2-3, with D unclear. V lost 0 bases and J 2 bases, leaving 9 bases between the germline ends. Germline loops: CDR1 MGHRA, CDR2 YSYEKL. The CDR3 has 15 amino acids. CDR3 coding DNA: TGCGCCAGCAGCCAAGACGGCCGCTACACAGATACGCAGTATTTT. This gives the protein CASSQDGRYTDTQYF.

The CDR3: CASSAEGSNQPQHF. CDR3 bases: TGTGCCAGCAGTGCGGAGGGGAGCAATCAGCCCCAGCATTTT. The chain joins TRBV2 to TRBJ1-5; D perhaps matches TRBD1 (5 bases). Germline assignment: CDR1 SNHLY and CDR2 FYNNEI. CDR3 length equals 14 residues. Trimming pared 4 bases from V and 1 base from J, leaving 8 bases between.

This clonotype has a handful of counts. The chain recombines TRBV6-1 with TRBJ1-3, with D possibly being TRBD1 (5 bases). Per germline, CDR1 MNHNS and CDR2 SASEGT. V was pared by 7 bases and J by 3 bases, with 22 bases between. The CDR3 length is 17 residues. CDR3 DNA sequence: TGTGCCAGCAACCTCGACGGTGGGGGTTTGAATGGAAACACCATATATTTT. This translates into CASNLDGGGLNGNTIYF.

This clonotype has a handful of counts. CDR3 protein: CSASAVGPNQPQHF. The CDR3 coding sequence is TGCAGTGCTAGTGCTGTGGGGCCCAATCAGCCCCAGCATTTT. The V call is TRBV20-1, the J call TRBJ1-5; maybe TRBD1 (5 bases). This CDR3 spans 14 amino acids. Germline CDR1 reads DFQATT; CDR2 reads SNEGSKA (reference sequence). Trimming pared 3 bases from V and 3 bases from J, leaving 12 bases between.

V and J are TRBV20-1 and TRBJ1-6; D is uncertain. V was trimmed by 5 bases and J by 10 bases, leaving 18 bases between them. CDR1 DFQATT and CDR2 SNEGSKA come from the germline V gene (reference sequence). This CDR3 has 14 amino acids. Written as DNA, the CDR3 is TGCAGTGCTGTGGATCGGGCGGGAGTGTCACCCCTCCACTTT. This codes for CSAVDRAGVSPLHF.

In DNA, the CDR3 is TGCAGTGCTAGAGGGCCGGAGACAGGGCTCTTCGGTCAGCCCCAGCATTTT. Translated: CSARGPETGLFGQPQHF. The chain joins TRBV20-1 to TRBJ1-5; 7 nucleotides line up with TRBD1. The CDR3 contains 17 residues. Trimming cost V 1 base and J 6 bases; bases outside gene matches: 15. Germline assignment: CDR1 DFQATT and CDR2 SNEGSKA (reference sequence).

In this sample, this clonotype turned up a few times. The chain combines TRBV7-9 with TRBJ2-2, with TRBD2 matching over 10 bases. Germline trimming cut 4 bases from V and 2 bases from J; bases unmatched to any gene: 1. The CDR3 is made up of 15 amino acids. Germline lookup yields CDR1 SEHNR and CDR2 FQNEAQ (reference sequence). The CDR3 loop is CASSWTSGNTGELFF. CDR3 coding DNA: TGTGCCAGCAGCTGGACTAGCGGTAACACCGGGGAGCTGTTTTTT. Full variable domain (missing parts from reference TRBV7-9 and TRBJ2-2): DTGVSQNPRHKITKRGQNVTFRCDPISEHNRLYWYRQTLGQGPEFLTYFQNEAQLEKSRLLSDRFSAERPKGSFSTLEIQRTEQGDSAMYLCASSWTSGNTGELFFGEGSRLTVL.

The chain uses TRBV7-3 and TRBJ1-1, with D maybe TRBD1 (5 bases). V lost 5 bases to trimming and J lost 5 bases, with 18 bases between them. CDR3 length: 15 amino acids. Germline values: CDR1 SGHTA, CDR2 FQGTGA. CDR3 nucleotide sequence: TGTGCCAGCAGCCCGACCGGGACGGGGAGGACTGAAGCTTTCTTT. It is translated as CASSPTGTGRTEAFF.